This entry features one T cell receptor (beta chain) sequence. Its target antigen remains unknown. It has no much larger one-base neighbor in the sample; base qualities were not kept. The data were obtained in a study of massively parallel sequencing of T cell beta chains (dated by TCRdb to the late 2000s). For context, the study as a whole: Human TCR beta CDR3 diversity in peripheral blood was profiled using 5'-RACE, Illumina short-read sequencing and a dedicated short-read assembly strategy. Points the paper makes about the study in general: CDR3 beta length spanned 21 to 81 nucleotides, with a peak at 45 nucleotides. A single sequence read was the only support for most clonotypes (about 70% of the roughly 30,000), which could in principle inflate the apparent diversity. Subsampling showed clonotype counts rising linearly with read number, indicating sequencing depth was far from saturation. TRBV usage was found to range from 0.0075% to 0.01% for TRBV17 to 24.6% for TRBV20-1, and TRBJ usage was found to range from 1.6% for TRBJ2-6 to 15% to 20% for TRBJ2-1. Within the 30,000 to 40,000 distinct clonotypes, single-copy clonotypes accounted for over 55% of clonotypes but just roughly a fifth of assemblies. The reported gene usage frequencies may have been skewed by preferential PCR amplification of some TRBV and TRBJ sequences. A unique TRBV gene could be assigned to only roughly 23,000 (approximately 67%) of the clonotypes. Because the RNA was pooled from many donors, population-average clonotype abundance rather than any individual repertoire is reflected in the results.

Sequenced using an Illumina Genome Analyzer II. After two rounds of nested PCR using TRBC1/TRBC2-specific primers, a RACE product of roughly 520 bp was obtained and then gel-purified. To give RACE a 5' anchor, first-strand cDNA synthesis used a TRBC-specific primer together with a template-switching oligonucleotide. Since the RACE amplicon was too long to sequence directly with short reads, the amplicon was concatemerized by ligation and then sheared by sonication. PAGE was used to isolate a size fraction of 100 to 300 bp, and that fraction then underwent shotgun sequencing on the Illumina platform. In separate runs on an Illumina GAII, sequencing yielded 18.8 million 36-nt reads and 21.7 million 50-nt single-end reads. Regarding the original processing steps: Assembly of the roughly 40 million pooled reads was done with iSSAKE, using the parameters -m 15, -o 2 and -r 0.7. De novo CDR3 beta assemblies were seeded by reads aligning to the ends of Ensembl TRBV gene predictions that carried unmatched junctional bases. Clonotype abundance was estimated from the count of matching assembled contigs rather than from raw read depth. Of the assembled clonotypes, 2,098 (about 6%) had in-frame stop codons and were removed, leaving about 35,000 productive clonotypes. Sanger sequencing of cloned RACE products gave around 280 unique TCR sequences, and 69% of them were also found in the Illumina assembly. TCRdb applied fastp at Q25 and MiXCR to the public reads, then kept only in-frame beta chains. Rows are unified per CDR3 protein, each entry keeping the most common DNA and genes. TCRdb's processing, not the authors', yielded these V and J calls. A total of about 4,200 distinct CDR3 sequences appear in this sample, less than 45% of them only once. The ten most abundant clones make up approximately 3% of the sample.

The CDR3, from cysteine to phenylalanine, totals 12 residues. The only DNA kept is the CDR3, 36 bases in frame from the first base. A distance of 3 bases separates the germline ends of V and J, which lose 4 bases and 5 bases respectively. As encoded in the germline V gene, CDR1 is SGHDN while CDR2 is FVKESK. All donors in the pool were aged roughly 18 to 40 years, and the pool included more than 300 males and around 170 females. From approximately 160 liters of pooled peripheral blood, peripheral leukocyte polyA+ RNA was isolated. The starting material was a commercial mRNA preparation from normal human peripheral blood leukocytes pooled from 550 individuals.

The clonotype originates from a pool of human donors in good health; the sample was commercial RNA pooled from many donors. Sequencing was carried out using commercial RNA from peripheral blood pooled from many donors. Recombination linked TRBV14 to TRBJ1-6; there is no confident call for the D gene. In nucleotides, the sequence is TGTGCCAGCAGCCGAGATAATTCACCCCTCCACTTT. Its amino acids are CASSRDNSPLHF.